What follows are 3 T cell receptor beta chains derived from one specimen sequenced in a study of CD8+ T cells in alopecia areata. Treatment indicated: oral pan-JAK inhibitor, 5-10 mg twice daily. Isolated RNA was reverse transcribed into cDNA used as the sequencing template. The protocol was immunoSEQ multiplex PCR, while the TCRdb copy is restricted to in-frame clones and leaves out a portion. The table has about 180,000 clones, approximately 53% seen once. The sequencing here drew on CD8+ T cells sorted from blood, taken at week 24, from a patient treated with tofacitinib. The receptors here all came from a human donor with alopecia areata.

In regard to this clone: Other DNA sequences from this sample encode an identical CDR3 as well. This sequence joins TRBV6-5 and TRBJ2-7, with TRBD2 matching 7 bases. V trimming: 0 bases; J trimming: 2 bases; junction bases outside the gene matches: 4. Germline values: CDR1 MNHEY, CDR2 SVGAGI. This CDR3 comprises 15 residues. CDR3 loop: CASSYSRGETYEQYF. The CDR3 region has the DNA TGTGCCAGCAGTTACTCTCGGGGGGAAACCTACGAGCAGTACTTC.

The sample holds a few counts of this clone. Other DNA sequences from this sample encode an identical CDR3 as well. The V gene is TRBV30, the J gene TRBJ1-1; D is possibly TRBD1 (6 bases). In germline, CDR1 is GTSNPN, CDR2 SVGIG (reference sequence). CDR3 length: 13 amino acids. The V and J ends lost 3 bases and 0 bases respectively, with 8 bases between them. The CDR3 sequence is CAWRGGMNTEAFF. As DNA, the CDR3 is TGTGCCTGGAGAGGGGGAATGAACACTGAAGCTTTCTTT.

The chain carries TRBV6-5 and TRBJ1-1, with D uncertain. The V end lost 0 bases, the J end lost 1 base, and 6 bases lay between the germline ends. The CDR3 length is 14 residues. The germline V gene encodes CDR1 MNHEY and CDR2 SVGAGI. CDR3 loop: CASSYSNRNTEAFF. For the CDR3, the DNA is TGTGCCAGCAGTTACTCGAACAGGAACACTGAAGCTTTCTTT.